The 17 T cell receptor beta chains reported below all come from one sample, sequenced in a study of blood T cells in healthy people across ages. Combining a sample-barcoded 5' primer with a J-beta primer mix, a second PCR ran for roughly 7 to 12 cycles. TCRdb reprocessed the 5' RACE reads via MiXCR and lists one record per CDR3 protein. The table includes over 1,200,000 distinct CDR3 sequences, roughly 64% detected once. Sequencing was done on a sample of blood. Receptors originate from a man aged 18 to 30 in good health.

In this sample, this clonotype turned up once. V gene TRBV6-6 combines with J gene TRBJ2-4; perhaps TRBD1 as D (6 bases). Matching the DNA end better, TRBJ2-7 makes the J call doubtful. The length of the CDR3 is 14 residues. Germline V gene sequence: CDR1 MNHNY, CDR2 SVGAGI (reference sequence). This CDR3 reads CASRSYPDSYEQYF. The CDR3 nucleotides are TGTGCCAGCAGGTCCTACCCGGACAGCTACGAGCAGTACTTC.

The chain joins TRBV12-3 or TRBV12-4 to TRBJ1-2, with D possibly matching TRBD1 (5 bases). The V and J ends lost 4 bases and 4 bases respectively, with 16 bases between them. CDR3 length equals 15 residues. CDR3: CASSSQGQGGYGYTF. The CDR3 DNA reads TGTGCCAGCAGTTCGCAGGGCCAGGGTGGCTATGGCTACACCTTC.

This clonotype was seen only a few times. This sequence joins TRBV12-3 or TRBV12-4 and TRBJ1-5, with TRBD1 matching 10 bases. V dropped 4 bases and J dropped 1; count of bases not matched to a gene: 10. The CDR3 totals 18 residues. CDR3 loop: CASSSSGTGVGSNQPQHF. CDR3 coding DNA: TGTGCCAGCAGTTCTTCCGGGACAGGGGTGGGGAGCAATCAGCCCCAGCATTTT.

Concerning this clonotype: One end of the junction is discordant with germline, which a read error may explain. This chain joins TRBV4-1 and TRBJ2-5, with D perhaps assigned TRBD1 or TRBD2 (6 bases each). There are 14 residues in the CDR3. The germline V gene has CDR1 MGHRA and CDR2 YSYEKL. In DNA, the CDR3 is TGCGCCAGCAGTGTCAGGGGACTCCAAGAGACCCAATACTTC. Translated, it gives CASSVRGLQETQYF.

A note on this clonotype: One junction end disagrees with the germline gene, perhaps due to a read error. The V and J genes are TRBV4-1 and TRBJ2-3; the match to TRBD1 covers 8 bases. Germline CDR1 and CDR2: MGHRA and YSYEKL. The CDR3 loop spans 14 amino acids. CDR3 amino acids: CASSRGQGEDTQYF. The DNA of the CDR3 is TGTGCCAGCAGCCGCGGACAGGGAGAAGATACGCAGTATTTT.

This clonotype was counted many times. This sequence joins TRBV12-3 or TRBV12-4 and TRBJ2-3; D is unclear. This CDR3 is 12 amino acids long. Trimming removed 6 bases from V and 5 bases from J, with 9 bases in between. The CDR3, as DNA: TGTGCCAGCAGCTTGGATCGAGATACGCAGTATTTT. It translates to CASSLDRDTQYF.

The CDR3 loop reads CSARSPHRYEQYF. CDR3 sequence (DNA): TGCAGTGCTAGATCACCCCACCGCTACGAGCAGTACTTC. The chain couples TRBV20-1 to TRBJ2-5, with no clear D. Matching the DNA end better, TRBJ2-7 makes the J call doubtful. CDR3 length equals 13 residues. Germline V gene sequence: CDR1 DFQATT, CDR2 SNEGSKA (reference sequence).

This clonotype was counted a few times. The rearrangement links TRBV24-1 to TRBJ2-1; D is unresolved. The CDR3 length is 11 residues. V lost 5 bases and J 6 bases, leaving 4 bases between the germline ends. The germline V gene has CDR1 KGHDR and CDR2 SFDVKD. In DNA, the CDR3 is TGTGCCACCAGTGTTGGCAATGAGCAGTTCTTC. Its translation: CATSVGNEQFF.

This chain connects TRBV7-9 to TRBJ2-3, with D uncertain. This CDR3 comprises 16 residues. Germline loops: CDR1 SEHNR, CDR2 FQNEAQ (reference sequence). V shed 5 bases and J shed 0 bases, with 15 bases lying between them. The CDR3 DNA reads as TGTGCCAGCAGCCCGCCGTCCGGTCCTAGCACAGATACGCAGTATTTT. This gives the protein CASSPPSGPSTDTQYF. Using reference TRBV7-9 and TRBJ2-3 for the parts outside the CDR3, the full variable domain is DTGVSQNPRHKITKRGQNVTFRCDPISEHNRLYWYRQTLGQGPEFLTYFQNEAQLEKSRLLSDRFSAERPKGSFSTLEIQRTEQGDSAMYLCASSPPSGPSTDTQYFGPGTRLTVL.

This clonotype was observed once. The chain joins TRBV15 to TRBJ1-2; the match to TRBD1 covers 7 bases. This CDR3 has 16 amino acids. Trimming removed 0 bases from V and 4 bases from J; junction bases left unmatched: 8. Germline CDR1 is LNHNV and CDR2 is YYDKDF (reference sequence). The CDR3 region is CATSRDGGDSLYGYTF. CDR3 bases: TGTGCCACCAGCAGAGATGGAGGGGACAGTCTCTATGGCTACACCTTC.

The CDR3 nucleotides read TGCGCCAGCAGCCACAGGGGGCACGAAAAACTGTTTTTT. Translating gives CASSHRGHEKLFF. This chain uses TRBV4-1 with TRBJ1-4, with 8 bases identical to TRBD1. V shed 3 bases and J 8 bases; nucleotides not matched to a gene: 2. CDR3 length: 13 residues. Germline CDR1 and CDR2: MGHRA and YSYEKL.

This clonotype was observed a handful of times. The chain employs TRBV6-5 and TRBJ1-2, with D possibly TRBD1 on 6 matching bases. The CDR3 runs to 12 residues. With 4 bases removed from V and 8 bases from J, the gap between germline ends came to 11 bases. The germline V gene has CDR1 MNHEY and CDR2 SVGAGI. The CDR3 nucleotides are TGTGCCAGCAGTTCATACAGGGAAGGCTACACCTTC. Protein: CASSSYREGYTF.

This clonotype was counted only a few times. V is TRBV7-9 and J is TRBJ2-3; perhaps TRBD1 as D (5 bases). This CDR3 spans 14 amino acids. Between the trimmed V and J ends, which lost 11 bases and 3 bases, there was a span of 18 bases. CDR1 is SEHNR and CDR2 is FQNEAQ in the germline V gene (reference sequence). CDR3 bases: TGTGCCGGGCGCTCCCGAACAGGAACAGATACGCAGTATTTT. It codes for CAGRSRTGTDTQYF.

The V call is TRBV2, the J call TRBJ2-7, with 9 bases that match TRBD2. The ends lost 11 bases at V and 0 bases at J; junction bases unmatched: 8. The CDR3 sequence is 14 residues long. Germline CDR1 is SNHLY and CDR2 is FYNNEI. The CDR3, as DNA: TGTGCCGCCCAGCGGGGGGCTCGCTCCTACGAGCAGTACTTC. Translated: CAAQRGARSYEQYF.

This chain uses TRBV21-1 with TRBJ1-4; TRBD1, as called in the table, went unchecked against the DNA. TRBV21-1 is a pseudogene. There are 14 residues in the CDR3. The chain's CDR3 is CASSCGTCNEKLFF. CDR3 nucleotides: TGTGCCAGCAGTTGCGGGACATGCAATGAAAAACTGTTTTTT.

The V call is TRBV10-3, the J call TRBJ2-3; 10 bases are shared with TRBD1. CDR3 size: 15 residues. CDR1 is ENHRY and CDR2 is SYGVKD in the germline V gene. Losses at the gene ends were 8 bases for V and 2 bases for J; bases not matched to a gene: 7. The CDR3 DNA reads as TGTGCCATCCAAAGGGACAGGGGCCCCACAGATACGCAGTATTTT. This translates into CAIQRDRGPTDTQYF.

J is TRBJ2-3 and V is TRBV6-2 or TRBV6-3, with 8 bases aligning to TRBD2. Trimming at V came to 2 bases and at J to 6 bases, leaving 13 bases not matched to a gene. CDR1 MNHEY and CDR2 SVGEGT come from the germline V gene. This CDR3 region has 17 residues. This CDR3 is CASSYRSGSGGGDTQYF. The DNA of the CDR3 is TGTGCCAGCAGTTACCGGAGCGGAAGCGGGGGTGGGGATACGCAGTATTTT.